The TCR beta chain described here comes from a study of cytomegalovirus exposure and HLA in healthy donors. Study conclusions and caveats: A further, later analysis showed that HLA-associated TCR beta chains (compared with equally common others) were more clonally expanded. The classifier was said to identify cytomegalovirus status with high specificity and sensitivity.

Note on this clone: Its target is unknown.

The study ran its PCR with 60 Vbeta and 13 Jbeta primers. Produced via immunoSEQ multiplex PCR; TCRdb's table is partial and in-frame only. The sample includes about 190,000 clones, more than 70% of them seen just once. This clonotype originated in a woman between 40 and 50 years old in good health and CMV-seronegative. Sequenced material: PBMCs.

The DNA for the CDR3 is TGTGCCAGCAGCTCGGGGGGCGGACATCGGGATGAAAAACTGTTTTTT. This sequence encodes CASSSGGGHRDEKLFF. V gene TRBV5-4 combines with J gene TRBJ1-4; weak D call: TRBD1 (6 bases). This CDR3 is 16 amino acids long. The V and J ends lost 3 bases and 6 bases respectively, with 18 bases between them. From germline, CDR1 is SGHNT and CDR2 YYREEE (reference sequence). Supplemented by reference TRBV5-4 and TRBJ1-4, the full variable domain reads ETGVTQSPTHLIKTRGQQVTLRCSSQSGHNTVSWYQQALGQGPQFIFQYYREEENGRGNFPPRFSGLQFPNYSSELNVNALELDDSALYLCASSSGGGHRDEKLFFGSGTQLSVL.